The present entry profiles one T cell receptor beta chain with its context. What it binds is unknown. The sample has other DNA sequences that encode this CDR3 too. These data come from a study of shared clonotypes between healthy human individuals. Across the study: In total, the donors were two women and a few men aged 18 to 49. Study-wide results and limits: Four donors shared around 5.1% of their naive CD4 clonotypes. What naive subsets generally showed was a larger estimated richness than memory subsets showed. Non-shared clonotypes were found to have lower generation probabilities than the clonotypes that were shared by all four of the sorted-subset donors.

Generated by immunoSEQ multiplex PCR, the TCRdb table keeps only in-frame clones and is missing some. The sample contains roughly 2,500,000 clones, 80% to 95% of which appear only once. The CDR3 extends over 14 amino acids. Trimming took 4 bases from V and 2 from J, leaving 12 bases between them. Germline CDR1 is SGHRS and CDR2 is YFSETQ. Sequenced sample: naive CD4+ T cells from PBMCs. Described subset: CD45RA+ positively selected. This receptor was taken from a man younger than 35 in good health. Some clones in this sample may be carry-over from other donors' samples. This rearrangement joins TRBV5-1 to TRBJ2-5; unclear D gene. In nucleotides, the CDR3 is TGCGCCAGCAGCGCCCTAGGTGGACAAGAGACCCAGTACTTC. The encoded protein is CASSALGGQETQYF.